This T cell receptor delta chain appears in the sequencing data of a study of Vδ1+ human thymocytes (dated by TCRdb to the late 2010s). As for the study more broadly: As a data resource, the study described the mRNA-level TRG and TRD CDR3 repertoires of highly purified Vdelta1+ thymocytes obtained from young children. The multiplex-based CDR3 amplicon strategy had previously been validated against 5'RACE-based CDR3 amplicon generation methods. Here is what the overall study found, with its caveats: Even though sort purity was high, roughly 20% of thymic TRD sequences were Vdelta2 (and few were Vdelta3), which was not the case for the peripheral blood Vdelta1+ controls. No clustering by age or sex was observed, so analyses did not stratify donors by these variables. Many TRG clonotypes were found to be shared between donors (up to about 7x10^3), whereas TRD repertoires were found to be essentially private (max roughly 100 shared). The use of highly purified populations and single-cell validation was advised by the authors, since misinterpretation of bulk repertoire data could be caused by unexpected Vdelta2 sequences. Unlike the oligoclonal repertoires in peripheral blood, the thymic TRG and TRD repertoires appeared highly polyclonal, with Gaussian CDR3 length distributions.

RNA was isolated using the RNeasy mini kit, and reverse transcription was performed with Superscript III. Multiplex PCR was used to generate CDR3 amplicons, with pooled V-gene forward primers and a constant-region reverse primer carrying Illumina adaptor overhangs. After gel purification, amplicons were indexed with Nextera index primers over around 8 extra PCR cycles and were then purified with AMPure XP beads. Sequencing of libraries was performed on an Illumina MiSeq using paired-end 250 bp reads, dual indexing and a roughly 20% PhiX spike-in. In the source study's methods: Read quality was checked with FastQC, and TRG read pairs were merged using ea-utils fastq-join. IMGT/HighV-QUEST was used to annotate the sequences, only productive sequences with an unambiguous V-gene assignment were kept, and clonotypes were defined as sequences sharing an identical CDR3 sequence. For downstream analysis, VDJtools 1.1.1, tcR 2.2.3, Treemap and vegan Shannon diversity in R 3.4.4 were used. TCRdb called clones anew from the public reads via CATT; matching DNA rows were later pooled. The V and J calls were not made by the authors but by TCRdb's processing. The sample includes about 25,000 delta-chain clones, with 7.4% observed a single time. Approximately 1% of the sample rests with the top ten.

For CDR1 and CDR2, the germline V gene lists TSWWSYY and QGS. The CDR3 spans 18 residues, from the cysteine through the phenylalanine. Kept here is only the CDR3 DNA, which spans 54 bases and is read in frame from base 1. V and J lose 1 base and 1 base, and a span of 19 bases separates them. Thymic samples were depleted of alphabeta T cells, then CD3+ TCRVdelta1+ TCRVdelta2- thymocytes were FACS-sorted. The purity of the sorted Vdelta1+ thymocytes was between about 96% and 99.6%. The thymic specimens were obtained from fewer than 10 paediatric patients, aged about 5 days to 15 months, who were having corrective cardiac surgery. Thymic tissue was dispersed, and mononuclear cells were isolated on a Histopaque-1077 density gradient. Staining used anti-TCRVdelta1 clone TS8.2, anti-TCRVdelta2 clone B6, anti-CD3 clone HIT3a and anti-TCRalphabeta clone IP26 antibodies. This clone came up a few times. Its antigen is still unknown. No base quality information exists; no much larger clone differs at one position.

Sequencing was performed on Vdelta1+ gamma-delta thymocytes from the thymus. In light of the paper, this sample's cell subset or site label describes: FACS-sorted CD3+ TCRalphabeta- TCRVdelta1+ TCRVdelta2- thymocytes. The sequence joins TRDV1 to TRDJ1; the D gene remains uncertain. The receptor was derived from a girl less than two years old who had congenital heart surgery. The encoded CDR3 is CALGERRSLFRFTDKLIF. The DNA is TGTGCTCTTGGGGAACGTAGATCCCTTTTCCGCTTCACCGATAAACTCATCTTT.